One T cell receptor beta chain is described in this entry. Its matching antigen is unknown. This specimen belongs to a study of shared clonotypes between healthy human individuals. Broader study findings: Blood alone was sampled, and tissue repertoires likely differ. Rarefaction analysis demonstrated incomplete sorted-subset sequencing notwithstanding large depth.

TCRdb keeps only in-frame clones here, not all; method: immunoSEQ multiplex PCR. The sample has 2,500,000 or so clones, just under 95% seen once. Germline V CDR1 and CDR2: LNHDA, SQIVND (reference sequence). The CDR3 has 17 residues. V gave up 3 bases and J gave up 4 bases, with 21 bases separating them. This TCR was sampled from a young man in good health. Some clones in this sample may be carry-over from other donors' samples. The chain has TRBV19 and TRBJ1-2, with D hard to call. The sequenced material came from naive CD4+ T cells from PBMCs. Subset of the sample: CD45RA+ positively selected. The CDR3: CASSIPLSPLGGYGYTF. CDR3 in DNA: TGTGCCAGTAGTATTCCATTGTCCCCCTTGGGAGGCTATGGCTACACCTTC.